This entry concerns a single T cell receptor (beta chain). These data are taken from a study of OX40 agonist ivuxolimab in advanced cancers. The repertoire was sequenced with immunoSEQ multiplex PCR; TCRdb's copy has only in-frame clones and lacks some. The table includes roughly 80,000 clones, more than 80% detected once. Trimming left V 8 bases short and J 0 bases short, with 10 bases between. CDR1 is MNHNY and CDR2 is SVGAGI in the germline V gene (reference sequence). CDR3 length: 13 residues. The source material was CD4+ or CD8+ T cells sorted from blood, sampled in a trial of the OX40 agonist ivuxolimab. The clonotype comes from an adult with an advanced solid tumor such as melanoma, head and neck, liver or kidney cancer. The chain joins TRBV6-6 to TRBJ1-1, with a weak D call TRBD1 (6 bases). The CDR3 DNA reads TGTGCCAGCGCCAGGGGAATGAACACTGAAGCTTTCTTT. Translating gives CASARGMNTEAFF.